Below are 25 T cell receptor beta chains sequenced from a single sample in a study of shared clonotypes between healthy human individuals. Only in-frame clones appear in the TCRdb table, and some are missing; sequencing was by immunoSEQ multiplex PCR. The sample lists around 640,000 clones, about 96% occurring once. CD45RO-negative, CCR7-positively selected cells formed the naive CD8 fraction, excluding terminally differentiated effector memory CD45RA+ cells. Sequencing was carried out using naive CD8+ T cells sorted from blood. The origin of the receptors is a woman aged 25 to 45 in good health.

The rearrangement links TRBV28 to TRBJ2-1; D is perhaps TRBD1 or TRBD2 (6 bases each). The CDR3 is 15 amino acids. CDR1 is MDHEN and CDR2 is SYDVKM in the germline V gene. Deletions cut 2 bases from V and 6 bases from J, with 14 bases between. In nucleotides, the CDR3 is TGTGCCAGCAGTTTAATTGCACAGGGAGGCAATGAGCAGTTCTTC. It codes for CASSLIAQGGNEQFF. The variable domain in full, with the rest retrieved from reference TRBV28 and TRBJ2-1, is DVKVTQSSRYLVKRTGEKVFLECVQDMDHENMFWYRQDPGLGLRLIYFSYDVKMKEKGDIPEGYSVSREKKERFSLILESASTNQTSMYLCASSLIAQGGNEQFFGPGTRLTVL.

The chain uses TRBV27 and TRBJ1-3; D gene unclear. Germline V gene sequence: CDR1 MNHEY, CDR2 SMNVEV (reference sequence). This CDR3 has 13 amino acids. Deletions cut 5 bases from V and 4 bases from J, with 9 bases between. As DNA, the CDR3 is TGTGCCAGCAGTCTAACAGAGGGAAACACCATATATTTT. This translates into CASSLTEGNTIYF.

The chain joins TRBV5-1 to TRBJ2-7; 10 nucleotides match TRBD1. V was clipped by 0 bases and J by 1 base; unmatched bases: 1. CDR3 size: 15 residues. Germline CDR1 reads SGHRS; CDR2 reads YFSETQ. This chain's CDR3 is CASSLAGQGSYEQYF. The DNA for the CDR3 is TGCGCCAGCAGCTTGGCGGGACAGGGGTCCTACGAGCAGTACTTC.

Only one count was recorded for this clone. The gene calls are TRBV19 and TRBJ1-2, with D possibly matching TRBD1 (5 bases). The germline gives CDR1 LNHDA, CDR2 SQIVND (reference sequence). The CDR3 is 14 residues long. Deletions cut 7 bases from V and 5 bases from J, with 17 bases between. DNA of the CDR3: TGTGCCAGTACCTTTGGGTCGACAGTTTATGGCTACACCTTC. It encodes CASTFGSTVYGYTF.

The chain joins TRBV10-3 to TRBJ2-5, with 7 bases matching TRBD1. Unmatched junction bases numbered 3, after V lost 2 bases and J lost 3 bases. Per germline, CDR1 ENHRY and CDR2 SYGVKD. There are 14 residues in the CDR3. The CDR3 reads CAISEPGTEETQYF. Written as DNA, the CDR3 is TGTGCCATCAGTGAGCCCGGGACAGAAGAGACCCAGTACTTC.

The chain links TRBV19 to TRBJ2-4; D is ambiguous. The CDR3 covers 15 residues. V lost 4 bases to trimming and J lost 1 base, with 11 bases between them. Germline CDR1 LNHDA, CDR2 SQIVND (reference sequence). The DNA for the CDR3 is TGTGCCAGTAGTAGGGCGGCGAGGGCCAAAAACATTCAGTACTTC. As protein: CASSRAARAKNIQYF.

CDR3 in DNA: TGTGCCAGTAGTATCTGGACAGGCACCGGGGAGCTGTTTTTT. Encoded protein: CASSIWTGTGELFF. The chain uses TRBV19 and TRBJ2-2, with 7 nucleotides matching TRBD1. V lost 3 bases to trimming and J lost 4 bases; unmatched junction nucleotides: 2. The CDR3 is 14 amino acids. Germline lookup yields CDR1 LNHDA and CDR2 SQIVND (reference sequence). The full variable domain, its missing parts supplied by reference TRBV19 and TRBJ2-2, is DGGITQSPKYLFRKEGQNVTLSCEQNLNHDAMYWYRQDPGQGLRLIYYSQIVNDFQKGDIAEGYSVSREKKESFPLTVTSAQKNPTAFYLCASSIWTGTGELFFGEGSRLTVL.

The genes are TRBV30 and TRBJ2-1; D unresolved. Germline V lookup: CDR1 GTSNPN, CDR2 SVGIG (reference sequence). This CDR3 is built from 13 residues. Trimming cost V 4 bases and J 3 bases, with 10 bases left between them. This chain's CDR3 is CAWTPPNYNEQFF. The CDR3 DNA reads TGTGCCTGGACCCCCCCTAACTACAATGAGCAGTTCTTC.

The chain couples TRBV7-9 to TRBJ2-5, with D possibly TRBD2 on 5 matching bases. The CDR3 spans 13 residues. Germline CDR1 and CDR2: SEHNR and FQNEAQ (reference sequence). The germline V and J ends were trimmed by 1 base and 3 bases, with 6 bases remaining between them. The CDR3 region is CASSLGGEETQYF. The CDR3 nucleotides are TGTGCCAGCAGCTTAGGGGGAGAAGAGACCCAGTACTTC.

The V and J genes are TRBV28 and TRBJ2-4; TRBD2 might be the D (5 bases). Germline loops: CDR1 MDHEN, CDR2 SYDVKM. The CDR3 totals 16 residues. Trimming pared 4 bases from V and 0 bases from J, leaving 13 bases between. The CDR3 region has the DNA TGTGCCAGCAGTTATCCGGGATCCTTAGCCAAAAACATTCAGTACTTC. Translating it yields CASSYPGSLAKNIQYF.

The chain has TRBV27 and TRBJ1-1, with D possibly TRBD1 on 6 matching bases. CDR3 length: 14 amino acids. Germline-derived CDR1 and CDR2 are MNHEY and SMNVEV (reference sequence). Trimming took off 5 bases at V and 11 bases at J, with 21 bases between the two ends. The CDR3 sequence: CASSNRRDTREAFF. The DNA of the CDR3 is TGTGCCAGCAGTAATCGCCGGGACACCCGGGAGGCTTTCTTT.

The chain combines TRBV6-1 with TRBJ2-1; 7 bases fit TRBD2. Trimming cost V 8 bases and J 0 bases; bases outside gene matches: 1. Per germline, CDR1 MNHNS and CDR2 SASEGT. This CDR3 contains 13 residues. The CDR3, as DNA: TGTGCCAGCCTAGCGGCCTCCTACAATGAGCAGTTCTTC. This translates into CASLAASYNEQFF.

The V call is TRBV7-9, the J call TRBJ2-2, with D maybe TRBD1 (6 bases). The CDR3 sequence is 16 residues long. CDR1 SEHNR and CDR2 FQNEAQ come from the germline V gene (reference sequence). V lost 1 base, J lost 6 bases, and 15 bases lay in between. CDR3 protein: CASSLGTEQNPGELFF. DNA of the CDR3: TGTGCCAGCAGCTTAGGGACAGAGCAAAACCCCGGGGAGCTGTTTTTT.

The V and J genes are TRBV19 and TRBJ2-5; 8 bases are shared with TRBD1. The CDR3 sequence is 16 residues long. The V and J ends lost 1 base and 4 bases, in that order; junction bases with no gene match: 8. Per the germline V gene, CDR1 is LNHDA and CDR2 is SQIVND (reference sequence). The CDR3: CASSIGAGGKRETQYF. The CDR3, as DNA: TGTGCCAGTAGTATAGGTGCAGGGGGCAAAAGAGAGACCCAGTACTTC.

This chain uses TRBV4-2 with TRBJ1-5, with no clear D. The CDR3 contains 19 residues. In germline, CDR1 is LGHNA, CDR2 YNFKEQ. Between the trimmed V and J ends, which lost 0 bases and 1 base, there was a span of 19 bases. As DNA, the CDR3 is TGTGCCAGCAGCCAAGATAGAGGCAGTCCCAGGTCGAGCAATCAGCCCCAGCATTTT. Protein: CASSQDRGSPRSSNQPQHF.

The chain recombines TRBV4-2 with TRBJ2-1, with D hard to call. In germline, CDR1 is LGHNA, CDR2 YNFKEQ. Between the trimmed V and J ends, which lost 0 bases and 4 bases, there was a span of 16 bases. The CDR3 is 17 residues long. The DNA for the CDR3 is TGTGCCAGCAGCCAAGATTGGCTGGGAAATGGGTACAATGAGCAGTTCTTC. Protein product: CASSQDWLGNGYNEQFF.

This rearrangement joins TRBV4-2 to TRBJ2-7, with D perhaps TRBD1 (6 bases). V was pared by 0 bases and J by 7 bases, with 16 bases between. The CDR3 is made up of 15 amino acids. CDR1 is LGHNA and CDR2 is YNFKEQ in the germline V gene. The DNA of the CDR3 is TGTGCCAGCAGCCAAGAGCAGGGGCCCTTCGGGGAGCAGTACTTC. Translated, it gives CASSQEQGPFGEQYF.

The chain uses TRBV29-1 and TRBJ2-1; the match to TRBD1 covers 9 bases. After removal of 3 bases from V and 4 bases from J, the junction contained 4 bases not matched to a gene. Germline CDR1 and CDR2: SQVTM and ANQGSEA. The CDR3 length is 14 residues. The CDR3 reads CSVEGQGQYNEQFF. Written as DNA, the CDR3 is TGCAGCGTTGAGGGACAGGGTCAATACAATGAGCAGTTCTTC.

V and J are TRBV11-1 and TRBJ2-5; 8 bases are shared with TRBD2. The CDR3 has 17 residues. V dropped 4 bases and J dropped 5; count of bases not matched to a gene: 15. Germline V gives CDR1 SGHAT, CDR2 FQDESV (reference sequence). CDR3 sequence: CASSSPPWREARETQYF. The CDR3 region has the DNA TGTGCCAGCAGCTCGCCCCCTTGGCGGGAGGCCCGGGAGACCCAGTACTTC. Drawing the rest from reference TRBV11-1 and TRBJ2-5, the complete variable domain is EAEVAQSPRYKITEKSQAVAFWCDPISGHATLYWYRQILGQGPELLVQFQDESVVDDSQLPKDRFSAERLKGVDSTLKIQPAELGDSAMYLCASSSPPWREARETQYFGPGTRLLVL.

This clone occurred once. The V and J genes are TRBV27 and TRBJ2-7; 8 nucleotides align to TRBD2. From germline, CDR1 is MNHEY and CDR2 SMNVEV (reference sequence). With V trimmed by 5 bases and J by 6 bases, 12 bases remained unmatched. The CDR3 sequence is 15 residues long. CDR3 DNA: TGTGCCAGCAGTGGGGGTGAGCGGGAGATCTTCGAGCAGTACTTC. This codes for CASSGGEREIFEQYF.

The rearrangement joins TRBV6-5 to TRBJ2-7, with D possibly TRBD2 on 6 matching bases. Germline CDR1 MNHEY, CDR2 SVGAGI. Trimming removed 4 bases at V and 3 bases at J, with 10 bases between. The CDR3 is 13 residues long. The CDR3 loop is CASSLRGNYEQYF. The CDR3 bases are TGTGCCAGCAGTTTACGGGGGAACTACGAGCAGTACTTC.

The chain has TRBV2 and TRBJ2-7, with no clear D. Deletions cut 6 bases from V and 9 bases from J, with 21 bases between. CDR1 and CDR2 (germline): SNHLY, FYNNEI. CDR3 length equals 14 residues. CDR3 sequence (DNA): TGTGCCAGCAGCGCCGAGTACTCGACTCCAGGGCAGTACTTC. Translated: CASSAEYSTPGQYF.

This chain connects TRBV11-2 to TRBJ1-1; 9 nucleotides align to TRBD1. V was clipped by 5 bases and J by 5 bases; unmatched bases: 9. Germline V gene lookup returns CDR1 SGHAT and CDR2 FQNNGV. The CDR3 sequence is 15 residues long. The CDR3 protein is CASSITGGAGTEAFF. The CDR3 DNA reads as TGTGCCAGCAGCATCACAGGGGGCGCCGGTACTGAAGCTTTCTTT.

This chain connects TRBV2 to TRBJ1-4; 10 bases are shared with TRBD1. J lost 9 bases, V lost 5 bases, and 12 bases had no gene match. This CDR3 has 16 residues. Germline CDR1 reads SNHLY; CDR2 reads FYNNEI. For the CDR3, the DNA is TGTGCCAGCAGTCAAACGCCCGGGACAGGGGAAAAAAAACTGTTTTTT. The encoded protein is CASSQTPGTGEKKLFF.

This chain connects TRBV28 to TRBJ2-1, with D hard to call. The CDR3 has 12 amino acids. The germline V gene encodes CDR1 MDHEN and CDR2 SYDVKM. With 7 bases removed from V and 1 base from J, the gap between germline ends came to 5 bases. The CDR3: CASMRSYNEQFF. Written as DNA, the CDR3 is TGTGCCAGCATGCGGTCCTACAATGAGCAGTTCTTC.